A single sample gave rise to the 25 T cell receptor beta chains below, sequenced in a study of blood T cell repertoires in COVID-19. Assay: immunoSEQ multiplex PCR; the TCRdb copy retains only in-frame clones and omits some. The table records a few hundred thousand clones, more than 70% of them present only once. Sequencing was done on a sample of peripheral blood. These receptors were collected from a woman aged 50 to 60 with COVID-19, enrolled during active disease.

The chain joins TRBV5-3 to TRBJ2-3; D perhaps matches TRBD2 (6 bases). TRBV5-3 is an ORF, with its function uncertain. The V gene lost 4 bases and the J gene lost 4 bases, with 19 bases spanning the gap. The length of the CDR3 is 16 residues. CDR3 DNA sequence: TGTGCCAGAAGCCCCACCCCGGGAGCCCCCGCAGATACGCAGTATTTT. It codes for CARSPTPGAPADTQYF.

The chain joins TRBV10-3 to TRBJ2-3, with D tentatively TRBD2 (5 bases). Germline CDR1 and CDR2: ENHRY and SYGVKD. Between the trimmed V and J ends, which lost 1 base and 6 bases, there was a span of 14 bases. This CDR3 comprises 15 residues. The CDR3: CAISELNSGSDTQYF. CDR3 bases: TGTGCCATCAGTGAGTTAAATTCGGGGTCTGATACGCAGTATTTT.

This chain uses TRBV28 with TRBJ2-7; possible D gene TRBD2, 7 bases. CDR1 MDHEN and CDR2 SYDVKM come from the germline V gene. The V and J ends lost 7 bases and 2 bases respectively, with 12 bases between them. This CDR3 is 13 amino acids long. CDR3: CASNSGGTYEQYF. CDR3 bases: TGTGCCAGCAACTCGGGGGGCACCTACGAGCAGTACTTC.

CDR3: CASGETGVVVGYTF. CDR3 nucleotides: TGTGCCAGCGGGGAGACGGGGGTAGTGGTCGGCTACACCTTC. The gene calls are TRBV28 and TRBJ1-2, with D maybe TRBD1 (5 bases). The germline V and J ends were trimmed by 8 bases and 8 bases, with 21 bases remaining between them. The CDR3 has 14 amino acids. Germline V gene lookup returns CDR1 MDHEN and CDR2 SYDVKM.

This clone is a singleton in its sample. The rearrangement links TRBV6-5 to TRBJ2-1; TRBD1 matches 9 bases. Looked up from germline, CDR1 is MNHEY and CDR2 is SVGAGI. The CDR3 has 13 residues. The junction had 6 bases not matched to a gene; V was cut back by 6 bases and J by 9 bases. CDR3 sequence reads: CASRDRGQGEQFF. The CDR3 nucleotides read TGTGCCAGCAGGGACAGGGGTCAGGGTGAGCAGTTCTTC.

The V and J genes are TRBV6-1 and TRBJ1-4; D remains ambiguous. Germline lookup yields CDR1 MNHNS and CDR2 SASEGT. Trimming removed 1 base from V and 0 bases from J, with 12 bases in between. The CDR3 extends over 17 amino acids. The CDR3 coding sequence is TGTGCCAGCAGTGAAGACGTCTACAGTGCAACTAATGAAAAACTGTTTTTT. This codes for CASSEDVYSATNEKLFF.

The genes are TRBV5-4 and TRBJ1-6; 9 positions match TRBD1. V dropped 4 bases and J dropped 9; count of bases not matched to a gene: 11. This CDR3 is 16 amino acids long. Germline V gives CDR1 SGHNT, CDR2 YYREEE (reference sequence). Here the CDR3 DNA reads TGTGCCAGCAGCCCGGGGACGGACAGGGGAAGTTCACCCCTCCACTTT. This gives the protein CASSPGTDRGSSPLHF.

CDR3 protein: CASSEGLAVTDTQYF. CDR3 coding DNA: TGCGCCAGCAGTGAGGGGCTAGCTGTCACAGATACGCAGTATTTT. The rearrangement joins TRBV10-1 to TRBJ2-3; TRBD2 might be the D (5 bases). Germline-derived CDR1 and CDR2 are WNHNN and SYGVQD (reference sequence). The CDR3 runs to 15 residues. Trimming left V 2 bases short and J 2 bases short, with 11 bases between.

The rearrangement uses TRBV30 and TRBJ1-1, with D hard to call. V lost 6 bases to trimming and J lost 3 bases, with 14 bases between them. The CDR3 is made up of 13 amino acids. Germline CDR1 is GTSNPN and CDR2 is SVGIG (reference sequence). Here the CDR3 DNA reads TGTGCCTGCGCCCTAGAGCGGGACACTGAAGCTTTCTTT. Protein sequence: CACALERDTEAFF.

This clone was seen a few times. The chain uses TRBV19 and TRBJ1-5; D is ambiguous. Between the trimmed V and J ends, which lost 6 bases and 9 bases, there was a span of 12 bases. CDR3 length: 12 residues. Germline CDR1 LNHDA, CDR2 SQIVND (reference sequence). Here the CDR3 reads CASSSPEGPQHF. The CDR3 bases are TGTGCCAGTAGCTCCCCGGAGGGGCCCCAGCATTTT.

The chain uses TRBV11-2 and TRBJ2-2; D is uncertain. Trimming stripped 3 bases from V and 1 base from J, with 9 bases between. Germline-derived CDR1 and CDR2 are SGHAT and FQNNGV. This CDR3 comprises 15 residues. The CDR3 DNA follows: TGTGCCAGCAGCTTTTCAACACGGAACACCGGGGAGCTGTTTTTT. Amino acid sequence: CASSFSTRNTGELFF.

In its sample, this clone was seen once. This CDR3 reads CASSLTSVRLGTEAFF. CDR3 coding DNA: TGTGCCAGCAGCTTAACTTCAGTTCGGCTAGGCACTGAAGCTTTCTTT. V gene TRBV7-2 combines with J gene TRBJ1-1; D unresolved. The CDR3 loop spans 16 amino acids. Germline CDR1 SGHTA, CDR2 FQGNSA. Trimming pared 2 bases from V and 4 bases from J, leaving 17 bases between.

A word on this clone: This sample also contains other DNA sequences that code for the same CDR3. The CDR3: CASSPGGDTEAFF. The DNA for the CDR3 is TGCGCCAGCAGCCCTGGGGGGGACACTGAAGCTTTCTTT. The chain carries TRBV5-1 and TRBJ1-1; a possible D gene is TRBD1 (5 bases). The CDR3 sequence is 13 residues long. Germline V CDR1 and CDR2: SGHRS, YFSETQ. Trimming stripped 4 bases from V and 3 bases from J, with 10 bases between.

The genes are TRBV29-1 and TRBJ2-3; tentatively, D is TRBD2 (5 bases). CDR1 SQVTM and CDR2 ANQGSEA come from the germline V gene. V was cut by 1 base and J by 4 bases, with 12 bases left in between. This CDR3 has 14 amino acids. The CDR3 loop reads CSVEAKDSADTQYF. In nucleotides, the CDR3 is TGCAGCGTTGAAGCCAAGGACTCGGCAGATACGCAGTATTTT.

V and J are TRBV6-5 and TRBJ1-1; D is uncertain. The CDR3 contains 13 residues. V lost 6 bases, J lost 0 bases, and 8 bases lay in between. Germline assignment: CDR1 MNHEY and CDR2 SVGAGI. CDR3 in amino acids: CASRNFMNTEAFF. DNA for the CDR3: TGTGCCAGCAGAAATTTTATGAACACTGAAGCTTTCTTT.

This sequence joins TRBV6-5 and TRBJ1-5; D possibly corresponds to TRBD1 (5 bases). V was clipped by 8 bases and J by 1 base, with 15 bases between them. CDR1 is MNHEY, CDR2 SVGAGI, per germline. The CDR3 has 15 residues. The CDR3 DNA reads as TGTGCCAGCGGCGAGCAGGGAAAGAGCAATCAGCCCCAGCATTTT. This encodes CASGEQGKSNQPQHF.

The chain carries TRBV28 and TRBJ1-2; possibly TRBD1 for D (6 bases). The CDR3 has 15 amino acids. Trimming shortened V by 6 bases and J by 4 bases, and 18 bases separated the two germline ends. The V gene's germline CDR1 is MDHEN and CDR2 SYDVKM. The chain's CDR3 is CASSPSRDRPYGYTF. In DNA form, the CDR3 reads TGTGCCAGCAGCCCATCACGCGACAGGCCCTATGGCTACACCTTC.

This clone turned up a few times. The rearrangement links TRBV24-1 to TRBJ2-7; a possible D gene is TRBD2 (5 bases). Germline CDR1 is KGHDR and CDR2 is SFDVKD. The V end was cut by 3 bases, the J end by 7 bases, with 15 bases between. The CDR3 totals 14 residues. In DNA, the CDR3 is TGTGCCACCAGTGATAATGGACCCCCGGGGGAGCAGTACTTC. This codes for CATSDNGPPGEQYF.

The chain joins TRBV2 to TRBJ1-2, with TRBD1 matching over 7 bases. In germline, CDR1 is SNHLY, CDR2 FYNNEI. V dropped 8 bases and J dropped 5; count of bases not matched to a gene: 5. The CDR3 sequence is 12 residues long. The CDR3, as DNA: TGTGCCAGCGGGGCAGGGGGGTATGGCTACACCTTC. Amino acid sequence: CASGAGGYGYTF.

CDR3 residues: CATSRDTAEKLFF. As DNA, the CDR3 is TGTGCCACCAGCAGGGACACGGCCGAAAAACTGTTTTTT. The V call is TRBV15, the J call TRBJ1-4; a possible D gene is TRBD1 (5 bases). V was shortened by 3 bases and J by 8 bases, with 10 bases between the two germline ends. Germline CDR1 LNHNV, CDR2 YYDKDF (reference sequence). The CDR3 is 13 residues long. Variable domain in full (rest from reference TRBV15 and TRBJ1-4): DAMVIQNPRYQVTQFGKPVTLSCSQTLNHNVMYWYQQKSSQAPKLLFHYYDKDFNNEADTPDNFQSRRPNTSFCFLDIRSPGLGDTAMYLCATSRDTAEKLFFGSGTQLSVL.

This clone appeared a single time. J is TRBJ1-2 and V is TRBV5-1, with 7 nucleotides matching TRBD1. CDR1 and CDR2 from the germline V gene are SGHRS and YFSETQ. Unmatched junction bases numbered 7, after V lost 4 bases and J lost 4 bases. This CDR3 region has 14 residues. CDR3 DNA sequence: TGCGCCAGCAGCCCTTCCGGGACAGTCTATGGCTACACCTTC. Translated, it gives CASSPSGTVYGYTF.

CDR3 nucleotides: TGTGCCAGCAGAGTACCGGGGAGAGAGTATGGCTACACCTTC. It specifies CASRVPGREYGYTF. The V call is TRBV6-5, the J call TRBJ1-2; D gene unclear. Germline V lookup: CDR1 MNHEY, CDR2 SVGAGI. The length of the CDR3 is 14 residues. Trimming took 6 bases from V and 5 from J, leaving 16 bases between them.

The gene calls are TRBV2 and TRBJ2-2, with D possibly matching TRBD2 (5 bases). V lost 11 bases and J lost 3, with 13 bases in between. The CDR3 runs to 13 residues. Germline V gene data show CDR1 as SNHLY and CDR2 as FYNNEI. The CDR3 bases are TGTGCCGTAGTCGAGGACTACACCGGGGAGCTGTTTTTT. This gives the protein CAVVEDYTGELFF.

The chain links TRBV7-2 to TRBJ1-1; D unresolved. Between the trimmed V and J ends, which lost 5 bases and 1 base, there was a span of 17 bases. In germline, CDR1 is SGHTA, CDR2 FQGNSA. CDR3 length: 16 amino acids. CDR3 nucleotide sequence: TGTGCCAGCAGCCTACATCCCCTCGGGTCGAACACTGAAGCTTTCTTT. It specifies CASSLHPLGSNTEAFF.

The J gene is TRBJ1-4, the V gene TRBV2; D not resolved. Per germline, CDR1 SNHLY and CDR2 FYNNEI. The CDR3 consists of 14 residues. V was cut by 3 bases and J by 7 bases, with 12 bases left in between. In DNA, the CDR3 is TGTGCCAGCAGTGAGAGGTTGATTAGTGAAAAACTGTTTTTT. It encodes CASSERLISEKLFF.